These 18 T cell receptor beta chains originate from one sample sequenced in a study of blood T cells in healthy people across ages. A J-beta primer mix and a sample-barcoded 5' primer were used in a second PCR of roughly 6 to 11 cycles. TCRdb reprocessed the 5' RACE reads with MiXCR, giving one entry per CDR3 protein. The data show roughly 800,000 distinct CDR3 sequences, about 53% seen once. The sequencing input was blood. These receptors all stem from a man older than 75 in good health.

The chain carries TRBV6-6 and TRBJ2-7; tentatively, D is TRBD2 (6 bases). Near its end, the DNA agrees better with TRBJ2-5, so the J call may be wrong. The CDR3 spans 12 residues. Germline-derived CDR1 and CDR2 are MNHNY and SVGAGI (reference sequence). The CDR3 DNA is TGTGCCAGCAGTTACTCGGGAGGGACCCAGTACTTC. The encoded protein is CASSYSGGTQYF.

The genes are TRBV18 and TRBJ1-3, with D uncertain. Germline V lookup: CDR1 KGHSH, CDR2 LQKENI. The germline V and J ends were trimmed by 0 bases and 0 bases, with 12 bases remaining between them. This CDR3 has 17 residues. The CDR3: CASSPPSSGISGNTIYF. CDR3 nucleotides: TGTGCCAGCTCACCACCTAGTTCGGGGATCTCTGGAAACACCATATATTTT.

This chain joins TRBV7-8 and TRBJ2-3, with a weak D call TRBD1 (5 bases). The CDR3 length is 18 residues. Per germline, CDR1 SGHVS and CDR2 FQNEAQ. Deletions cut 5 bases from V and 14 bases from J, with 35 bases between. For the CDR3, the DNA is TGTGCCAGCAGCGCCCCGCCGGGTCTCCAGGGATCGATGAGATACGCGTATTTT. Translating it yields CASSAPPGLQGSMRYAYF.

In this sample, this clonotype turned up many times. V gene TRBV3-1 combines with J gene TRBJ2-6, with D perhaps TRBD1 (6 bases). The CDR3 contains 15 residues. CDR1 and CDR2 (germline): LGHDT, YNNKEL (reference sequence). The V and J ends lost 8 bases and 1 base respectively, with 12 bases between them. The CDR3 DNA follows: TGTGCCAGCGGATTTCAGGGGTCTGGGGCCAACGTCCTGACTTTC. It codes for CASGFQGSGANVLTF.

CDR3 amino acids: CASSLDGGSDAYF. The CDR3 DNA sequence: TGCGCCAGCAGCCTGGACGGGGGCTCGGACGCGTATTTT. The chain carries TRBV5-1 and TRBJ2-3, with D perhaps being TRBD1 or TRBD2 (6 bases each). This CDR3 is 13 amino acids long. V was pared by 4 bases and J by 14 bases, with 20 bases between. In germline, CDR1 is SGHRS, CDR2 YFSETQ.

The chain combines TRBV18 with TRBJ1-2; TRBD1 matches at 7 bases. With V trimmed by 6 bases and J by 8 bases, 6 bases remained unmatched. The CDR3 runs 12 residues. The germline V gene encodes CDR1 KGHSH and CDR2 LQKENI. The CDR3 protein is CASSDRAEGYTF. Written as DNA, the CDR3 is TGTGCCAGCTCCGACAGGGCAGAGGGCTACACCTTC.

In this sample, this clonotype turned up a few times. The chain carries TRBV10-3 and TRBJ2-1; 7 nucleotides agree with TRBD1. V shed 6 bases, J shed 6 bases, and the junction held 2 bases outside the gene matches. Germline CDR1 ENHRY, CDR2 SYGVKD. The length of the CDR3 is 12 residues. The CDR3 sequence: CAISPGGNEQFF. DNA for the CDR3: TGTGCCATCAGCCCAGGGGGCAATGAGCAGTTCTTC.

The CDR3 sequence: CASSLGGNGETQYF. The CDR3 DNA reads TGTGCCAGCAGTTTAGGAGGGAACGGGGAGACCCAGTACTTC. The V call is TRBV28, the J call TRBJ2-5, with a tentative D call TRBD2 (6 bases). Per germline, CDR1 MDHEN and CDR2 SYDVKM. V was clipped by 2 bases and J by 5 bases, with 12 bases between them. The length of the CDR3 is 14 residues.

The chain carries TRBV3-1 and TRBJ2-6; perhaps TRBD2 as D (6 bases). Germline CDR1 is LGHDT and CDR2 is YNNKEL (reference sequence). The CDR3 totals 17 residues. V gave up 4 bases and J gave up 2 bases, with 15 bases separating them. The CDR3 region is CASSPPGVGAGANVLTF. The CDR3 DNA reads TGTGCCAGCAGCCCCCCGGGGGTAGGGGCTGGGGCCAACGTCCTGACTTTC.

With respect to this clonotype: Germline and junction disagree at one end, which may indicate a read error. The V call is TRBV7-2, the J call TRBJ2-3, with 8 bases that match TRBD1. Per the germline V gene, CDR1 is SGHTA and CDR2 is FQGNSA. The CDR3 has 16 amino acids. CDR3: CASSADRGKSGDTRYF. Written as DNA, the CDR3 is TGTGCCAGCAGCGCAGACAGGGGTAAGAGCGGAGATACGCGGTATTTT.

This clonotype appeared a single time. DNA for the CDR3: TGCAGTGCTAGTGACTATTTATACTACGAGCAGTACTTC. Protein sequence: CSASDYLYYEQYF. The chain has TRBV20-1 and TRBJ2-7; a weak D match, TRBD2 (5 bases). The CDR3 extends over 13 amino acids. The V gene lost 3 bases and the J gene lost 3 bases, with 12 bases spanning the gap. Per the germline V gene, CDR1 is DFQATT and CDR2 is SNEGSKA (reference sequence).

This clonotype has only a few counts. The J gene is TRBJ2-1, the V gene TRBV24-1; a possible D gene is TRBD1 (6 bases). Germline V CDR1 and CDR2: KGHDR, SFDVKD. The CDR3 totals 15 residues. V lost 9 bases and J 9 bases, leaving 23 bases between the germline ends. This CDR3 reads CATDNGAQGKVEQFF. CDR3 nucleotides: TGTGCCACCGATAACGGAGCGCAGGGGAAGGTTGAGCAGTTCTTC.

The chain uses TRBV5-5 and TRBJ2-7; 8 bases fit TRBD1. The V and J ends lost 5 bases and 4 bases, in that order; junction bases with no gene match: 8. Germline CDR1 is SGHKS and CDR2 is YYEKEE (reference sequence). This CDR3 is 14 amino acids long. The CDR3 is CASRSTGVQYEQYF. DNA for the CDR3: TGTGCCAGCAGATCGACAGGGGTTCAGTACGAGCAGTACTTC.

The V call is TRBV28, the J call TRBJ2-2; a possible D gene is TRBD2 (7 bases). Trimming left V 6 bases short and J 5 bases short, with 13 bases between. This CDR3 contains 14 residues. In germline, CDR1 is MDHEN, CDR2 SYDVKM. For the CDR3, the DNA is TGTGCCAGCAGCCGCCGGGGGGCGACCGGGGAGCTGTTTTTT. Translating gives CASSRRGATGELFF.

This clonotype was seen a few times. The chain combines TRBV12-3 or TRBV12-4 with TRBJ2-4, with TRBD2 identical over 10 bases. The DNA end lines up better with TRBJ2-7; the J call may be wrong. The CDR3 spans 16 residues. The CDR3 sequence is CASRFTIAGGLDEQYF. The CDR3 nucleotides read TGTGCCAGCAGGTTCACCATAGCGGGAGGACTTGACGAGCAGTACTTC.

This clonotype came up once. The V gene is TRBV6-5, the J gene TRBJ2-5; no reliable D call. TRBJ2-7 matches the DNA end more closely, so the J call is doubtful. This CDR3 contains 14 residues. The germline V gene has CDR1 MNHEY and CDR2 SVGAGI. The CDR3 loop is CASSGPRPPYEQYF. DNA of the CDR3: TGTGCCAGCAGTGGCCCCCGGCCTCCCTACGAGCAGTACTTC.

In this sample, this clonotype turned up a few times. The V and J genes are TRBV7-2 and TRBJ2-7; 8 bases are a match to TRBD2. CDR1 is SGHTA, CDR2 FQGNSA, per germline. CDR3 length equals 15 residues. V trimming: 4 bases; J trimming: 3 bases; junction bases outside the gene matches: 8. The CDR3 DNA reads TGTGCCAGCAGCTCACCCCCCGGGACTAGCTACGAGCAGTACTTC. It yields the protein CASSSPPGTSYEQYF.

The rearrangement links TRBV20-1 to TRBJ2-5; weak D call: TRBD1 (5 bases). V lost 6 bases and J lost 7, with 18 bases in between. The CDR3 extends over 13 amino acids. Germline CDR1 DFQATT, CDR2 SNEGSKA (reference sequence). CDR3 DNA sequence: TGCAGTGCCCTCGCCGACAGTGCTTGGACCCAGTACTTC. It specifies CSALADSAWTQYF.